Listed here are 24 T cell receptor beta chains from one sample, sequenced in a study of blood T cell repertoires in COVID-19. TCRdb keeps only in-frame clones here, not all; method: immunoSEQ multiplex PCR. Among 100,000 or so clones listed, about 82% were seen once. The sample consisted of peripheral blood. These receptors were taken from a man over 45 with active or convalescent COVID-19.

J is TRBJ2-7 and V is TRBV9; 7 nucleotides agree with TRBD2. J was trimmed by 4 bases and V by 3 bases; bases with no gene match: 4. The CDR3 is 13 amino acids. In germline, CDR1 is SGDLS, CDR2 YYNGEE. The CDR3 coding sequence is TGTGCCAGCAGCGAGTACGGGGGGTACGAGCAGTACTTC. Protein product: CASSEYGGYEQYF.

The CDR3 protein is CASRGLQETQYF. DNA for the CDR3: TGTGCCAGCAGGGGACTCCAAGAGACCCAGTACTTC. The V call is TRBV6-4, the J call TRBJ2-5, with TRBD2 as a possible D gene (6 bases). CDR3 length equals 12 residues. The germline CDR1 and CDR2 sequences are MRHNA and SNTAGT. V dropped 6 bases and J dropped 1 base, with 6 bases sitting between them.

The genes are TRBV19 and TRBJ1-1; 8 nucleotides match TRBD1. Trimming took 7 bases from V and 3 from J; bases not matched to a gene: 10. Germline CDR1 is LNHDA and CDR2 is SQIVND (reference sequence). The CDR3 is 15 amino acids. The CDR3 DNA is TGTGCCAGTACCCGATCAGACAGGGGCGACACTGAAGCTTTCTTT. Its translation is CASTRSDRGDTEAFF.

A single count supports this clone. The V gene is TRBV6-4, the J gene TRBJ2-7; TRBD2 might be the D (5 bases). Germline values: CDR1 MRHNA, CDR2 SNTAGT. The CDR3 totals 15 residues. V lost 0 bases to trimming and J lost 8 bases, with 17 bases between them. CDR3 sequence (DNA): TGTGCCAGCAGTGACTCGAGGGCGACTCCTACGAAGCAGTACTTC. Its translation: CASSDSRATPTKQYF.

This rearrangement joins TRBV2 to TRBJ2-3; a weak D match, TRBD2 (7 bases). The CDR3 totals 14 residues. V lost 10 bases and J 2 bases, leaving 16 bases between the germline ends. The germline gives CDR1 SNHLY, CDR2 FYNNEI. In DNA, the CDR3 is TGTGCCACCGCCGGGGGGCTGATCACAGATACGCAGTATTTT. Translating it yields CATAGGLITDTQYF.

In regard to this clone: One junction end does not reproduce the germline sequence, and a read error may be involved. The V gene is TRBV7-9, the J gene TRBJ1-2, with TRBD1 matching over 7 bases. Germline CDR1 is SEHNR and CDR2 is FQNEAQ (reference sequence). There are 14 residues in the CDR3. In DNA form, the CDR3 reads TGTGCCAGCAGCTACAGCCTTACAGGGGTGGATGGTGTTTTC. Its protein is CASSYSLTGVDGVF.

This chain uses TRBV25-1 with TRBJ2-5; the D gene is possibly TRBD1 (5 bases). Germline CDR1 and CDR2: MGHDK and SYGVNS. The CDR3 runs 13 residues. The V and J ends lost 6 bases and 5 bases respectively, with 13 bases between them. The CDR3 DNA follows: TGTGCCAGCAGATTAGGGGCTCGGGAGACCCAGTACTTC. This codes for CASRLGARETQYF.

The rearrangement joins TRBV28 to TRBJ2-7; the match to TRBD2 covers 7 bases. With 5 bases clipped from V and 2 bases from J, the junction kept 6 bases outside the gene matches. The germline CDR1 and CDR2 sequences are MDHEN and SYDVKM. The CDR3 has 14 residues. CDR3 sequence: CASSGGSPTYEQYF. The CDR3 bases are TGTGCCAGCAGTGGCGGGAGTCCCACCTACGAGCAGTACTTC.

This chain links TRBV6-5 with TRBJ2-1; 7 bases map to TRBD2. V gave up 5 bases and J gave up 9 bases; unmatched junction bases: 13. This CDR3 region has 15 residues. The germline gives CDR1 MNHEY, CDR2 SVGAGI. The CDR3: CASSLWVAGESEQFF. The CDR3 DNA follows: TGTGCCAGCAGTCTCTGGGTGGCGGGAGAAAGTGAGCAGTTCTTC.

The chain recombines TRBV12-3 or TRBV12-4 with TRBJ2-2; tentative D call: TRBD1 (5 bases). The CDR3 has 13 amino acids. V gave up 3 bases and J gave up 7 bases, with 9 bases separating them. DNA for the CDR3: TGTGCCAGCAGTTTGCAGGGTGGCGGGGAGCTGTTTTTT. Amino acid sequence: CASSLQGGGELFF.

CDR3 nucleotides: TGCAGCGTTGCGGCGGAGAAGGGCACAGATACGCAGTATTTT. Its translation is CSVAAEKGTDTQYF. This sequence joins TRBV29-1 and TRBJ2-3; D unresolved. The V end was cut by 4 bases, the J end by 1 base, with 12 bases between. The CDR3 runs 14 residues. Germline V CDR1 and CDR2: SQVTM, ANQGSEA.

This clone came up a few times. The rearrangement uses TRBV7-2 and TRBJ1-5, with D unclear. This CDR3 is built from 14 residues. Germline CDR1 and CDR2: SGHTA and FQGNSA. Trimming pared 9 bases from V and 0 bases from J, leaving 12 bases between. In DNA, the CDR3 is TGTGCCAGTAGCCTCTACTATAGCAATCAGCCCCAGCATTTT. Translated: CASSLYYSNQPQHF.

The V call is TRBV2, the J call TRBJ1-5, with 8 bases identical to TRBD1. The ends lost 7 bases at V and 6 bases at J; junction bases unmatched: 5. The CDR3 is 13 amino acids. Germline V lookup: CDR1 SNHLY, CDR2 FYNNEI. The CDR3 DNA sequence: TGTGCCAGCACCAAGACAGGGGTTCAGCCCCAGCATTTT. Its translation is CASTKTGVQPQHF.

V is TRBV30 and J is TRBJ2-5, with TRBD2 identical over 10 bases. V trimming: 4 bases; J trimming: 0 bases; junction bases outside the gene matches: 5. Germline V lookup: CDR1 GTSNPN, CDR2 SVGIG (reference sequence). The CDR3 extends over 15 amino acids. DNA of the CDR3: TGTGCCTGGAACCGACTAGCGGGTGACCAAGAGACCCAGTACTTC. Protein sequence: CAWNRLAGDQETQYF.

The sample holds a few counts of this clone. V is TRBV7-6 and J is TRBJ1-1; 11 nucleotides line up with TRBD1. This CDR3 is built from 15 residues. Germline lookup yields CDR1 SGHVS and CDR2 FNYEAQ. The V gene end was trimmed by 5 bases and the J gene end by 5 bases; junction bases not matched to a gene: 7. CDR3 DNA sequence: TGTGCCAGCAGCCTACAGGGACAGGGGGTGACTGAAGCTTTCTTT. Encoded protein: CASSLQGQGVTEAFF.

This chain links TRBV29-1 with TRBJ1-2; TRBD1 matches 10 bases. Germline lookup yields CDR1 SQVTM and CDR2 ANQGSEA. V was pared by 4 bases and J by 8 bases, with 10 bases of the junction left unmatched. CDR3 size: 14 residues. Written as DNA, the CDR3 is TGCAGCGTTGGACAGGGGGCTCTTCTACTAGGCTACACCTTC. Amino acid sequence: CSVGQGALLLGYTF.

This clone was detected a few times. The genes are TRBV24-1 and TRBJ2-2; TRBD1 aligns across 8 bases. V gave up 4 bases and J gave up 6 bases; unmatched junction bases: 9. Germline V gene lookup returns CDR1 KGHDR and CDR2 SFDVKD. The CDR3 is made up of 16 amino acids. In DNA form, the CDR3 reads TGTGCCACCAGTGACCCAGACAGGGGTAGGGCCGGGGAGCTGTTTTTT. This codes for CATSDPDRGRAGELFF.

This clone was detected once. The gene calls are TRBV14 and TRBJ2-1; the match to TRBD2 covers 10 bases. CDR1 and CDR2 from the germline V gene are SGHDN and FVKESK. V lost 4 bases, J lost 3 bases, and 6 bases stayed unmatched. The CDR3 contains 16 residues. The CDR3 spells CASSPLASGGYNEQFF. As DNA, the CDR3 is TGTGCCAGCAGCCCGTTGGCTAGCGGGGGCTACAATGAGCAGTTCTTC.

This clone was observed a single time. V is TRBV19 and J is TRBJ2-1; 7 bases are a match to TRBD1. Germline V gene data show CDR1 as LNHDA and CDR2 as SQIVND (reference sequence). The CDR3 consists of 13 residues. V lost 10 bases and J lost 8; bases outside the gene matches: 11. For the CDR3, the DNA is TGTGCCACCCTCAGACAGGGTGGCGATGAGCAGTTCTTC. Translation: CATLRQGGDEQFF. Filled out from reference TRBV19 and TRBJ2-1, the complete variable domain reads DGGITQSPKYLFRKEGQNVTLSCEQNLNHDAMYWYRQDPGQGLRLIYYSQIVNDFQKGDIAEGYSVSREKKESFPLTVTSAQKNPTAFYLCATLRQGGDEQFFGPGTRLTVL.

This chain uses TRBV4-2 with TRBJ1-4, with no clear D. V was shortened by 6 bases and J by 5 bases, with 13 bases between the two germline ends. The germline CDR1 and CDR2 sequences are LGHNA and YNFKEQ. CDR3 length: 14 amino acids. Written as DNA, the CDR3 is TGTGCCAGCAGACCGACAACAGCAAATGAAAAACTGTTTTTT. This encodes CASRPTTANEKLFF.

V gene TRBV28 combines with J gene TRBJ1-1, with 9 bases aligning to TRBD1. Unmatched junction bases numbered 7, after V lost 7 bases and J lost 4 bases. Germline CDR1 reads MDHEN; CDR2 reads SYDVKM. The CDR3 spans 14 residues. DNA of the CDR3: TGTGCCAGCACCGTCACGACAGGGGGCACTGAAGCTTTCTTT. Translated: CASTVTTGGTEAFF.

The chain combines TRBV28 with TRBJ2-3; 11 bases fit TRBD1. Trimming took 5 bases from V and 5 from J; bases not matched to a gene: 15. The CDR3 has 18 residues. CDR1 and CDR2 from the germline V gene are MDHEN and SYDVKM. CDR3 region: CASSQHTRTGGAKDTQYF. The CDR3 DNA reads TGTGCCAGCAGTCAACATACCCGGACAGGGGGCGCGAAAGATACGCAGTATTTT.

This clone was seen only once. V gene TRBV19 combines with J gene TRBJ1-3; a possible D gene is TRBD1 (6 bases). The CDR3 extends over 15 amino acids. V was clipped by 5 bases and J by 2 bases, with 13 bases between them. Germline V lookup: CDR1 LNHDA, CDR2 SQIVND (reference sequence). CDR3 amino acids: CASSETGGTGNTIYF. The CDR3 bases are TGTGCCAGTAGTGAGACAGGCGGAACTGGAAACACCATATATTTT.

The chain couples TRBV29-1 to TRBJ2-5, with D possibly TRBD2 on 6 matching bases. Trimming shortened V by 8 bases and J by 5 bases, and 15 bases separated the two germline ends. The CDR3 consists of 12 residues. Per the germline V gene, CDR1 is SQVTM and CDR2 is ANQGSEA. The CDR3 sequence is CSPGGPGETQYF. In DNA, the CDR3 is TGCAGCCCCGGAGGGCCAGGGGAGACCCAGTACTTC.